The text below deals with one T cell receptor (beta chain). No antigen is known for it. This record comes from a study of T cell responses to AZD1222 COVID-19 vaccine. Study-wide results and caveats: Baseline antibody screening turned up just six or seven seropositive AZD1222 recipients. Reports say nearly half of spike-specific TCRs go after unmutated variant regions. All repertoire sampling was performed exclusively after the peak T cell response.

Measured with immunoSEQ multiplex PCR; TCRdb has only the in-frame clones, and not every one. Counted here are roughly 120,000 clones, around 92% occurring once; the ten biggest clones make up 14% to 15%. The CDR3 length is 16 residues. The germline V and J ends were trimmed by 4 bases and 7 bases, with 20 bases remaining between them. Germline V gene sequence: CDR1 LNHDA, CDR2 SQIVND (reference sequence). The source material was peripheral blood, sampled on day 0 of AZD1222 vaccination. The receptor was isolated from an adult in good health. This chain joins TRBV19 and TRBJ1-5, with unresolved D. CDR3 nucleotides: TGTGCCAGTAGTACACCAGTCTCAGGTCTAGGACAGCCCCAGCATTTT. This sequence encodes CASSTPVSGLGQPQHF.